This record looks at one T cell receptor (beta chain) sequence and its context. Its target antigen remains unknown. Nothing much larger sits one base from this clone, and base qualities are not available. This specimen comes from a study of blood T cell repertoires in COVID-19 (dated by TCRdb to about 2020). Study-wide context: The collaborator samples originated in the United States, Italy and Spain and spanned the acute and convalescent phases of COVID-19. The prospective study material was composed of cDNA or gDNA derived from T cells, B-cell-depleted T cells, or PBMCs. Deeply sampled blood TCRbeta repertoires from subjects exposed to, actively infected with, or recovered from COVID-19 were included in the dataset. The repertoires were released in a freely available public database intended as a resource for research on the immune response to SARS-CoV-2. Samples came from the ongoing ImmuneRACE study (first 160 participants) plus 1,254 subjects from 6 global collaborators. The sample metadata nearly always contained a de-identified subject ID, COVID-19 status, age in years and sex. Where HLA class I and class II types were available, the types were taken from metadata supplied by the sample provider, not from assay-based typing. Study-wide findings and limitations: Clinical and demographic metadata were provided uncurated, with the amount varying by source and participant.

One collaborating source in Seattle enrolled patients during active infection and followed them longitudinally through the course of disease. Whole blood was collected in K2EDTA tubes by collaborating institutions according to the institutions' own protocols. For TCRbeta analysis, collaborators shipped samples in one of three forms: frozen whole blood, isolated PBMCs, or DNA extracted from either of those sample types. TCRbeta CDR3 regions were amplified from genomic DNA by means of the immunoSEQ Assay, a bias-controlled multiplex PCR. On the authors' methods: Within the assay, amplification of reference gene primers was used to estimate how many nucleated cells each sample contained. To quantify the absolute abundance of each unique TCRbeta CDR3 rearrangement, sequence reads were collapsed and filtered. Productive Simpson clonality was computed per sample as the square root of Simpson's diversity index over productive rearrangements. The table was pulled from immuneACCESS by TCRdb, which kept in-frame rearrangements only. Such tables lose some clones; where checked, under half of the loss comes from unresolved V genes, and the rest has no known cause. V, J and clone size are taken as reported in that table, and D and trimming were inferred from the DNA itself. The sample table records under 450,000 clones; around 88% of these occur just once. Roughly 13% of the sample lies in the top ten.

The V end loses 3 bases and the J end loses 8 bases, and a stretch of 7 bases separates them. Inclusive of the bounding cysteine and phenylalanine, the CDR3 is 11 residues long. Of all the DNA, just the CDR3 is kept, 33 bases in frame from base 1. Sequences SNHLY (CDR1) and FYNNEI (CDR2) are obtained from the germline V gene. The TCR comes from a woman aged 45 to 65 with COVID-19, enrolled during active disease. The sequence is built from TRBV2 and TRBJ1-1, with no confidently assigned D gene. The sequencing sample was made of peripheral blood. The DNA sequence is given as TGTGCCAGCAGTGAGAGGTCAGAAGCTTTCTTT. The resulting protein is CASSERSEAFF.